This TCR beta chain was captured by sequencing in a study of STAT5B mutations in CD4+ large granular lymphocyte leukemia. A remark on this clone: No antigen is known for it.

Sequencing was performed with immunoSEQ multiplex PCR; in TCRdb, only in-frame clones are kept and a portion is missing. The sample includes 30,000 to 40,000 clones, approximately 85% seen only once; the top ten take 1% to 1.5%. The CDR3 totals 12 residues. Trimming took off 6 bases at V and 4 bases at J, with 10 bases between the two ends. Germline V lookup: CDR1 WNHNN, CDR2 SYGVQD (reference sequence). Study-wide findings and caveats: Patient CD4-sorted repertoires looked more clonal than healthy CD4+ repertoires, even without putative leukemic clones. Top patient clones used TRBV06 genes more often: 8/27 versus 2/35 in controls.

The chain combines TRBV10-1 with TRBJ2-7; D is possibly TRBD1 (6 bases). The receptor comes from a human donor in good health. The sequencing sample was made of CD4+ T cells from blood buffy coats. CDR3 in amino acids: CASSGTLYEQYF. CDR3 coding DNA: TGCGCCAGCAGCGGGACATTGTACGAGCAGTACTTC.